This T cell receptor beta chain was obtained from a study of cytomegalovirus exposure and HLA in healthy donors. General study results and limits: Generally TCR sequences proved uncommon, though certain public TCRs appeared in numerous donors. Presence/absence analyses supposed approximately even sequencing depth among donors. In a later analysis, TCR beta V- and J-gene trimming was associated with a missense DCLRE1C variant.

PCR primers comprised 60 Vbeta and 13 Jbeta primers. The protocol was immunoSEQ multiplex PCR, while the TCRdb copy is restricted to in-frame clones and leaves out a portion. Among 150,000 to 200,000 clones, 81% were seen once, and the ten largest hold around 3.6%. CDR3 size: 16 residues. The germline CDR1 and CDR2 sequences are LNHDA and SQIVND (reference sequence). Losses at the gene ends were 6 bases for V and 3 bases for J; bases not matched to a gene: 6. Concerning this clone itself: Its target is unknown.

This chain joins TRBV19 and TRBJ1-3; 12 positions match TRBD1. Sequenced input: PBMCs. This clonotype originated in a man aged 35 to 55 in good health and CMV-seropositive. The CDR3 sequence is CASSGTGGLNGNTIYF. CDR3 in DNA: TGTGCCAGTAGCGGGACAGGGGGCTTAAATGGAAACACCATATATTTT.